This record concerns one T cell receptor beta chain sequence. Antigen specificity is unknown. This sample was taken from a study of radiotherapy plus CTLA-4 blockade in lung cancer. The wider study: In about 20% of patients, objective responses were seen; 30% to 35% had disease control. Study-wide points: Early blood T cell clone dynamics reportedly forecast response best, with interferon-beta. Radiotherapy plus ipilimumab was followed by expansion in blood of tumor-derived TCR clones.

Those patients who had chemo-refractory metastatic non-small-cell lung cancer were given focal radiation along with CTLA-4 blockade through ipilimumab. Sequencing was performed with immunoSEQ multiplex PCR; in TCRdb, only in-frame clones are kept and a portion is missing. The sample consists of more than 95,000 clones, roughly 80% of them appearing once. The CDR3 contains 15 residues. With V trimmed by 4 bases and J by 2 bases, 6 bases remained unmatched. CDR1 and CDR2 (germline): SGHNT, YYREEE (reference sequence). This chain uses TRBV5-4 with TRBJ1-3, with TRBD1 identical over 7 bases. The sequenced sample was peripheral blood, obtained from a patient treated with radiotherapy plus ipilimumab. This sequence originates from a human donor with non-small cell lung cancer who had a partial response to radiotherapy plus ipilimumab. The CDR3 DNA reads as TGTGCCAGCAGCCGAAATACAGGGGCTGGAAACACCATATATTTT. Protein sequence: CASSRNTGAGNTIYF.